This T cell receptor beta chain was observed in a study of T cells in narcolepsy. In the study overall: Donors had narcolepsy type 1 or type 2, or were healthy controls.

The germline CDR1 and CDR2 sequences are SEHNR and FQNEAQ (reference sequence). The CDR3 sequence is 14 residues long. Losses at the gene ends were 1 base for V and 8 bases for J; bases not matched to a gene: 5. The method was immunoSEQ multiplex PCR; TCRdb's version includes in-frame clones alone and lacks a portion of them. The profile covers over 1,400 clones, with about 37% appearing a single time and 15% to 20% taken by the ten largest. Remarks on this clone: Its antigen is unknown.

Study findings and constraints: Autoreactive HCRT-specific and TRIB2-specific clonotypes were marked in same-patient CSF-versus-blood CD4+ comparisons. Healthy controls reportedly lacked the autoreactive clonotypes serially found in patients' blood.

Sequencing was performed on cultured CD8+ T cells from cerebrospinal fluid. The chain uses TRBV7-9 and TRBJ1-2; 9 positions agree with TRBD1. This sequence was found in a human donor with narcolepsy. Here the CDR3 reads CASSLGQGVQGYTF. The CDR3 DNA sequence: TGTGCCAGCAGCTTAGGACAGGGGGTTCAGGGCTACACCTTC.